This passage covers 17 T cell receptor beta chains from one sample sequenced in a study of T cells in localized non-small cell lung cancer. Assay used: immunoSEQ multiplex PCR; TCRdb lists only in-frame clones, some missing. The table lists tens of thousands of clones, 70% to 90% of them singletons. This sample comprised peripheral blood, obtained before any cancer treatment. The receptors were gathered from a man aged 18 to 49 with stage I lung adenocarcinoma.

The chain combines TRBV6-6 with TRBJ1-2, with D possibly being TRBD1 (6 bases). This CDR3 contains 15 residues. Deletions cut 7 bases from V and 4 bases from J, with 19 bases between. Germline-derived CDR1 and CDR2 are MNHNY and SVGAGI (reference sequence). The CDR3 sequence: CASTRGGGRVYGYTF. As DNA, the CDR3 is TGTGCCAGCACCCGAGGTGGGGGGCGCGTCTATGGCTACACCTTC.

V is TRBV4-2 and J is TRBJ1-2; no clear D. From germline, CDR1 is LGHNA and CDR2 YNFKEQ. This CDR3 comprises 13 residues. The germline V and J ends were trimmed by 0 bases and 5 bases, with 7 bases remaining between them. The chain's CDR3 is CASSQDLEYGYTF. The CDR3, as DNA: TGTGCCAGCAGCCAAGATTTAGAGTATGGCTACACCTTC.

This chain connects TRBV7-8 to TRBJ1-3, with 10 bases fitting TRBD1. The V and J ends lost 6 bases and 0 bases, in that order; junction bases with no gene match: 8. The length of the CDR3 is 17 residues. Germline CDR1 reads SGHVS; CDR2 reads FQNEAQ. The CDR3: CASSPPGQGISGNTIYF. CDR3 DNA: TGTGCCAGCAGTCCTCCGGGACAGGGGATCTCTGGAAACACCATATATTTT.

The chain links TRBV6-1 to TRBJ2-3, with D perhaps TRBD1 (7 bases). CDR1 is MNHNS, CDR2 SASEGT, per germline. The CDR3 runs 14 residues. Trimming took 6 bases from V and 4 from J, leaving 14 bases between them. CDR3 DNA: TGTGCCAGCAGAGGAGGGGGCAGGTCAGATACGCAGTATTTT. It is translated as CASRGGGRSDTQYF.

The genes are TRBV7-2 and TRBJ1-1; unclear D gene. Per the germline V gene, CDR1 is SGHTA and CDR2 is FQGNSA. The CDR3 totals 13 residues. V lost 4 bases, J lost 1 base, and 7 bases lay in between. The CDR3 bases are TGTGCCAGCAGCTCCACGAGGAACACTGAAGCTTTCTTT. Amino acid sequence: CASSSTRNTEAFF.

The chain links TRBV2 to TRBJ2-3, with 10 nucleotides matching TRBD1. CDR1 and CDR2 (germline): SNHLY, FYNNEI. CDR3 length: 15 residues. The trim removed 5 bases at V and 4 bases at J, leaving 6 bases unmatched. In DNA, the CDR3 is TGTGCCAGCAGTCCGGGACAGGGGTTAGCAGATACGCAGTATTTT. Translated: CASSPGQGLADTQYF. Based on the CDR3 plus reference TRBV2 and TRBJ2-3, the full variable domain is EPEVTQTPSHQVTQMGQEVILRCVPISNHLYFYWYRQILGQKVEFLVSFYNNEISEKSEIFDDQFSVERPDGSNFTLKIRSTKLEDSAMYFCASSPGQGLADTQYFGPGTRLTVL.

The chain is built from TRBV2 and TRBJ1-1; 7 nucleotides match TRBD1. The V segment lost 2 bases and the J segment 4 bases; nucleotides outside the gene matches: 4. CDR1 SNHLY and CDR2 FYNNEI come from the germline V gene. The CDR3 spans 14 residues. The CDR3: CASSEPGGTTEAFF. The CDR3 nucleotides are TGTGCCAGCAGTGAACCAGGGGGGACCACTGAAGCTTTCTTT.

This clone appeared a single time. The gene calls are TRBV13 and TRBJ2-7; maybe TRBD1 (6 bases). V dropped 2 bases and J dropped 4 bases, with 12 bases sitting between them. Germline V gene data show CDR1 as PRHDT and CDR2 as FYEKMQ (reference sequence). The CDR3 extends over 14 amino acids. The CDR3 nucleotides read TGTGCCAGCAGCTTAAAGACAGGTTTTTACGAGCAGTACTTC. It is translated as CASSLKTGFYEQYF.

CDR3 amino acids: CATSSPSGGPQYF. In DNA, the CDR3 is TGTGCCACCAGCAGTCCTAGCGGGGGGCCCCAGTACTTC. J is TRBJ2-5 and V is TRBV15, with 11 nucleotides matching TRBD2. In germline, CDR1 is LNHNV, CDR2 YYDKDF (reference sequence). The V segment lost 3 bases and the J segment 9 bases; nucleotides outside the gene matches: 3. The CDR3 runs to 13 residues. Full variable domain (rest looked up from reference TRBV15 and TRBJ2-5): DAMVIQNPRYQVTQFGKPVTLSCSQTLNHNVMYWYQQKSSQAPKLLFHYYDKDFNNEADTPDNFQSRRPNTSFCFLDIRSPGLGDTAMYLCATSSPSGGPQYFGPGTRLLVL.

J is TRBJ1-6 and V is TRBV23-1; the D gene is possibly TRBD1 (6 bases). TRBV23-1 is noted as an ORF with a role that remains uncertain. Trimming stripped 4 bases from V and 5 bases from J, with 21 bases between. The CDR3 spans 18 residues. The CDR3 coding sequence is TGCGCCAGCAGTCCGTCAACCGGGGGGCAGGGTGATAATTCACCCCTCCACTTT. Protein product: CASSPSTGGQGDNSPLHF.

This chain's CDR3 is CASSSGGGGEPQHF. CDR3 sequence (DNA): TGTGCCAGCAGCTCAGGGGGCGGAGGGGAGCCCCAGCATTTT. This chain connects TRBV7-3 to TRBJ1-5; 8 positions match TRBD1. The CDR3 is 14 amino acids. The ends lost 4 bases at V and 8 bases at J; junction bases unmatched: 7. Germline CDR1 and CDR2: SGHTA and FQGTGA.

The V and J genes are TRBV7-3 and TRBJ2-3; D might be TRBD2 (5 bases). In germline, CDR1 is SGHTA, CDR2 FQGTGA. The germline V and J ends were trimmed by 5 bases and 2 bases, with 8 bases remaining between them. This CDR3 comprises 13 residues. Written as DNA, the CDR3 is TGTGCCAGCAGCAGGGAGATCACAGATACGCAGTATTTT. It yields the protein CASSREITDTQYF.

The chain has TRBV19 and TRBJ2-6, with unresolved D. CDR1 LNHDA and CDR2 SQIVND come from the germline V gene (reference sequence). V was trimmed by 5 bases and J by 0 bases, leaving 11 bases between them. There are 16 residues in the CDR3. The CDR3 loop is CASSVGAYSGANVLTF. The CDR3 DNA reads TGTGCCAGTAGTGTAGGAGCTTACTCTGGGGCCAACGTCCTGACTTTC.

This rearrangement joins TRBV30 to TRBJ2-3, with D possibly matching TRBD2 (6 bases). The germline gives CDR1 GTSNPN, CDR2 SVGIG (reference sequence). V lost 8 bases, J lost 3 bases, and 9 bases lay in between. The CDR3 consists of 11 residues. CDR3 nucleotide sequence: TGTGCCCGCGGGATTACAGATACGCAGTATTTT. As protein: CARGITDTQYF.

About this clone itself: The junction shows a germline mismatch at one end, possibly a read error. This chain uses TRBV11-3 with TRBJ1-1, with D maybe TRBD1 (5 bases). The CDR3 covers 13 residues. Germline CDR1 reads SGHNT; CDR2 reads YENEEA. CDR3 amino acids: CASSLTGGTEASF. The CDR3 DNA reads TGTGCCAGCAGCTTAACCGGAGGGACTGAAGCTTCCTTT. The variable domain in full, completed from reference TRBV11-3 and TRBJ1-1, reads EAGVVQSPRYKIIEKKQPVAFWCNPISGHNTLYWYLQNLGQGPELLIRYENEEAVDDSQLPKDRFSAERLKGVDSTLKIQPAELGDSAVYLCASSLTGGTEASFGQGTRLTVV.

The chain employs TRBV6-1 and TRBJ1-2; no firm D call. This CDR3 is 14 amino acids long. Germline CDR1 and CDR2: MNHNS and SASEGT. The V gene lost 6 bases and the J gene lost 5 bases, with 16 bases spanning the gap. This CDR3 is CASRAEVGKYGYTF. DNA of the CDR3: TGTGCCAGCAGGGCCGAGGTAGGGAAATATGGCTACACCTTC.

The chain joins TRBV19 to TRBJ1-5, with 9 bases identical to TRBD1. Looked up from germline, CDR1 is LNHDA and CDR2 is SQIVND (reference sequence). CDR3 size: 15 residues. V trimming: 7 bases; J trimming: 5 bases; junction bases outside the gene matches: 9. The CDR3 region is CASTERDREYQPQHF. The CDR3 nucleotides read TGTGCCAGTACCGAGCGGGACAGGGAATATCAGCCCCAGCATTTT.